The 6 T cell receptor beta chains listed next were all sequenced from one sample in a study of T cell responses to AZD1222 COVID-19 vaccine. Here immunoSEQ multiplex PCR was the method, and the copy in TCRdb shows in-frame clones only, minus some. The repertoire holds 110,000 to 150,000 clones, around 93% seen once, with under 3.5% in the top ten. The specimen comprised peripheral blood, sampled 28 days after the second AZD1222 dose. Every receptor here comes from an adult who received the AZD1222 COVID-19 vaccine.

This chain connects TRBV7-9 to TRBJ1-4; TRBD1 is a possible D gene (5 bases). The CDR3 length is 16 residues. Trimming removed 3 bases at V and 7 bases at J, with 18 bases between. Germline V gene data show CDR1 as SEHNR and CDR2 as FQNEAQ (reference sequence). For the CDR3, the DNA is TGTGCCAGCAGCTTGGGGCGGGGGACTCCCGGTGAAAAACTGTTTTTT. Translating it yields CASSLGRGTPGEKLFF.

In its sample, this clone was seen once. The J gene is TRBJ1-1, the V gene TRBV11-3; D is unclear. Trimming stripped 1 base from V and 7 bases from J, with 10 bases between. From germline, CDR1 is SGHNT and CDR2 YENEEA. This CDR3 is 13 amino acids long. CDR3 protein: CASSLVGDGEAFF. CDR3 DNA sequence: TGTGCCAGCAGCTTAGTCGGGGATGGTGAAGCTTTCTTT.

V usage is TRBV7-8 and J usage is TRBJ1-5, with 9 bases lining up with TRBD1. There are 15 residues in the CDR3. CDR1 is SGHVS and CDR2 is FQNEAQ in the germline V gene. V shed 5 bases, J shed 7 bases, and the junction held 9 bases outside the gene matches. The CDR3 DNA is TGTGCCAGCAGCCTGGGGACAGGGAAAGCCCAGCCCCAGCATTTT. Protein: CASSLGTGKAQPQHF. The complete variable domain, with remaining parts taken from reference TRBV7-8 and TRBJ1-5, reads GAGVSQSPRYKVAKRGQDVALRCDPISGHVSLFWYQQALGQGPEFLTYFQNEAQLDKSGLPSDRFFAERPEGSVSTLKIQRTQQEDSAVYLCASSLGTGKAQPQHFGDGTRLSIL.

Written as DNA, the CDR3 is TGTGCCAGCAGCTTGGGACAGGGACGTGAGCAGTACTTC. Its translation: CASSLGQGREQYF. The gene calls are TRBV11-3 and TRBJ2-7, with 9 positions matching TRBD1. Trimming removed 3 bases from V and 7 bases from J; junction bases left unmatched: 4. CDR3 length: 13 residues. The germline CDR1 and CDR2 sequences are SGHNT and YENEEA.

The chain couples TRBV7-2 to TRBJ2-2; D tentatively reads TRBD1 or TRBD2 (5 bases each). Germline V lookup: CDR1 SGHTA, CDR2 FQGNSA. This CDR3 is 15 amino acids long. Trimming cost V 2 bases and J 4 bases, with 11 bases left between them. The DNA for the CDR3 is TGTGCCAGCAGCTTAAGGGGACCCGTCACCGGGGAGCTGTTTTTT. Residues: CASSLRGPVTGELFF.

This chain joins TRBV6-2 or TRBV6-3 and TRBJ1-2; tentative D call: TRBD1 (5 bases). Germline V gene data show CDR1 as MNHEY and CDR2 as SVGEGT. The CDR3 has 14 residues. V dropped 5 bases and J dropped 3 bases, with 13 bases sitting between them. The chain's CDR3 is CASSSSGGDYGYTF. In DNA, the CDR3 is TGTGCCAGCAGTAGCTCCGGGGGGGACTATGGCTACACCTTC.